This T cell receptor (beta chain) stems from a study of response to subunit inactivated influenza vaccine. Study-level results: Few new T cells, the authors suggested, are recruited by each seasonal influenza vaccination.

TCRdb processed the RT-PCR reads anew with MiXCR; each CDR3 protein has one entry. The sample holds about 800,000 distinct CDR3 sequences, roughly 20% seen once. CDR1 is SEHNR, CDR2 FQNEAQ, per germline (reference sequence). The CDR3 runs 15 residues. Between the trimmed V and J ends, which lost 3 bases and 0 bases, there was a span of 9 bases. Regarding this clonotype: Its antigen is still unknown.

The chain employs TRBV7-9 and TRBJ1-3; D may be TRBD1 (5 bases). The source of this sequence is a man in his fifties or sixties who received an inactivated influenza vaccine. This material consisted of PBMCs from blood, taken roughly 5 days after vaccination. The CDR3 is CASSLTDSSGNTIYF. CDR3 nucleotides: TGTGCCAGCAGCTTGACAGACAGCTCTGGAAACACCATATATTTT.